This TCR beta chain was documented in a study of CD8 T cells in Susac syndrome. At the level of the study: Patients with Susac syndrome, at blood draw, were therapy-naive, on corticosteroids, or on intravenous immunoglobulin alone.

The CDR3 covers 14 residues. Random-hexamer reverse transcription was applied to roughly 0.5 to 1 ug RNA. TCRdb re-called the immunoSEQ multiplex PCR reads through MiXCR, storing one row per CDR3 protein. The repertoire includes 130,000 to 150,000 distinct CDR3 sequences, approximately 96% of them detected once, and 0.065% to 0.095% sits in the top ten. In contrast to the negatively isolated CD8+ and CD4+ T cells, TEMRA cells were FACS-enriched. The chain is built from TRBV1 and TRBJ2-7. TRBV1 is a known pseudogene. The sequence came from a human donor with Susac syndrome. The sequencing input was CD4+ T cells from PBMCs. The DNA of the CDR3 is TGCACCAGCAGCCAAGATGAACACACCTACGAGCAGTACTTC. It yields the protein CTSSQDEHTYEQYF.